The clone carrying this T cell receptor beta chain was recorded at least ten times. This entry belongs to a study of T cells after yellow fever vaccination. V was trimmed by 0 bases and J by 3 bases, leaving 6 bases between them. Per germline, CDR1 LGHNA and CDR2 YSLEER. CDR3 length: 13 residues. Each CDR3 protein gets one entry after TCRdb re-called the 5' RACE reads with MiXCR. The data show approximately 160,000 distinct CDR3 sequences, with 7% to 10% seen just once and roughly a third held by the top ten. The specimen was CD8+ T cells sorted from PBMCs, collected 45 days after the yellow fever booster vaccination. This clonotype was sampled from a man in his late teens or twenties who received the YFV17D yellow fever vaccine. This sequence joins TRBV4-3 and TRBJ2-7; no clear D gene. In nucleotides, the CDR3 is TGCGCCAGCAGCCAAGATACGGTCTACGAGCAGTACTTC. Its protein product is CASSQDTVYEQYF.